This T cell receptor (beta chain) stems from a study of cytomegalovirus exposure and HLA in healthy donors. The study, taken as a whole, reports: As was reported, the classifier diagnosed cytomegalovirus status with high specificity and sensitivity. In a later analysis, TCR beta V- and J-gene trimming was associated with a missense DCLRE1C variant.

With 4 bases removed from V and 3 bases from J, the gap between germline ends came to 18 bases. This CDR3 contains 16 residues. The germline V gene has CDR1 SGDLS and CDR2 YYNGEE. Regarding this clone: Its specificity is not known.

With 60 Vbeta and 13 Jbeta primers, the PCR was carried out. Assay: immunoSEQ multiplex PCR; the TCRdb copy retains only in-frame clones and omits some. Seen here are 95,000 to 150,000 clones, approximately 72% observed once, and the top ten hold roughly 1.4%. Healthy bone marrow donors made up the cohort. The specimen sequenced was PBMCs. The sequence derives from a man younger than 35 in good health and CMV-seronegative. This chain connects TRBV9 to TRBJ2-3; tentatively, D is TRBD2 (5 bases). The DNA of the CDR3 is TGTGCCAGCAGCAATCGGAGAGGGCAGACTACAGATACGCAGTATTTT. As protein: CASSNRRGQTTDTQYF. Full variable domain (outside the CDR3, taken from reference TRBV9 and TRBJ2-3): DSGVTQTPKHLITATGQRVTLRCSPRSGDLSVYWYQQSLDQGLQFLIQYYNGEERAKGNILERFSAQQFPDLHSELNLSSLELGDSALYFCASSNRRGQTTDTQYFGPGTRLTVL.